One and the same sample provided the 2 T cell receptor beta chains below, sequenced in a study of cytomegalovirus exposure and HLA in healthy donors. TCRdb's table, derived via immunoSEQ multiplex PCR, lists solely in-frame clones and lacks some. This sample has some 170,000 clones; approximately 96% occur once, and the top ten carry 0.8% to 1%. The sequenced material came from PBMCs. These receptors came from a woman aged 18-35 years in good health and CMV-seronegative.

This CDR3 reads CASSLTTVYSNQPQHF. CDR3 DNA: TGTGCCAGCAGCCTTACGACAGTTTATAGCAATCAGCCCCAGCATTTT. The V call is TRBV7-2, the J call TRBJ1-5, with a possible D match to TRBD1 (5 bases). Germline assignment: CDR1 SGHTA and CDR2 FQGNSA. The germline V and J ends were trimmed by 5 bases and 0 bases, with 14 bases remaining between them. The CDR3 spans 16 residues.

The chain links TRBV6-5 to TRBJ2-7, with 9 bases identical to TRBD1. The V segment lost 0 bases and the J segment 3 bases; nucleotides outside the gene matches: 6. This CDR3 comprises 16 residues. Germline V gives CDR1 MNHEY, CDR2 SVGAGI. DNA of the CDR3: TGTGCCAGCAGTTACTCCATTCCGGGACAGGGCTACGAGCAGTACTTC. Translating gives CASSYSIPGQGYEQYF.